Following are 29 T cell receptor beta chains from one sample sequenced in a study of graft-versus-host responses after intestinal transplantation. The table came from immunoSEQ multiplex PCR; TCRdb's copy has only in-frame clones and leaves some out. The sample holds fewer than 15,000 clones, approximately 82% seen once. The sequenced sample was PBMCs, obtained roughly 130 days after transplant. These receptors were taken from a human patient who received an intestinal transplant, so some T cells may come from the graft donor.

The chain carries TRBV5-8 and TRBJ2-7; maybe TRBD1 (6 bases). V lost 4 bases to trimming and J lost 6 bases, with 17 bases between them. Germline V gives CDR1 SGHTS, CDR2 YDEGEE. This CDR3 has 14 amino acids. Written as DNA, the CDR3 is TGTGCCAGCAGCCGGACGCAGGGGCCCTTCGAGCAGTACTTC. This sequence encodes CASSRTQGPFEQYF.

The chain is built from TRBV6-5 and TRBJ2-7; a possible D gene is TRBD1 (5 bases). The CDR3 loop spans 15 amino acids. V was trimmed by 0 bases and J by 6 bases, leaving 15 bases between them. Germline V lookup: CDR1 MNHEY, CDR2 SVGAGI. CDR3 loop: CASSYSGAGWSEQYF. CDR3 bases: TGTGCCAGCAGTTACTCAGGGGCAGGGTGGAGCGAGCAGTACTTC.

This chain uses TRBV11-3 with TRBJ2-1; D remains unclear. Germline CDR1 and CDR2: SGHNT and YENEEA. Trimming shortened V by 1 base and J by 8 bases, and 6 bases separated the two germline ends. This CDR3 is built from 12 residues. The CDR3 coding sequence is TGTGCCAGCAGCTTAGTTCGGTATGAGCAGTTCTTC. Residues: CASSLVRYEQFF.

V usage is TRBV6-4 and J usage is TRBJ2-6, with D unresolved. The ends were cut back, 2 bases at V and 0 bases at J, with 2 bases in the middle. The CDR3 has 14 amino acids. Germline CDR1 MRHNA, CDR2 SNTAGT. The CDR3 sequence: CASSDNSGANVLTF. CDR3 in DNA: TGTGCCAGCAGTGACAACTCTGGGGCCAACGTCCTGACTTTC.

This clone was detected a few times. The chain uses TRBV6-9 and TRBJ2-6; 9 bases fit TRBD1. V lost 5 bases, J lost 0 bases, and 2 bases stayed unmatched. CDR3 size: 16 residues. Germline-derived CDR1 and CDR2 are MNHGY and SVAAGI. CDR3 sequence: CASSETGGSGANVLTF. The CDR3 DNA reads TGTGCCAGCAGTGAGACAGGGGGCTCTGGGGCCAACGTCCTGACTTTC.

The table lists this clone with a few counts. The CDR3, as DNA: TGTGCCAGCAGTGTCGGGACTAGCGGGAGTTATGAGCAGTTCTTC. Protein: CASSVGTSGSYEQFF. The chain recombines TRBV6-1 with TRBJ2-1; 14 bases line up with TRBD2. V gave up 4 bases and J gave up 8 bases; unmatched junction bases: 4. CDR1 and CDR2 (germline): MNHNS, SASEGT. The CDR3 runs 15 residues.

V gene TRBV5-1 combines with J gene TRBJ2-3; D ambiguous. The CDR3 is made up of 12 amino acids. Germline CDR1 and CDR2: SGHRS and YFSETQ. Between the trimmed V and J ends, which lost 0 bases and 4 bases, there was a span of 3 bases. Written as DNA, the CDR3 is TGCGCCAGCAGCTTGGGAGCAGATACGCAGTATTTT. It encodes CASSLGADTQYF.

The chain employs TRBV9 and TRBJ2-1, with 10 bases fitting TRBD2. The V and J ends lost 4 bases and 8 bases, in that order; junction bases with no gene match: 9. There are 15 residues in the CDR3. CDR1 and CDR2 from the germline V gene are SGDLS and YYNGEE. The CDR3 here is CASSTSGRVSDEQFF. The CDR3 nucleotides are TGTGCCAGCAGCACAAGCGGGAGGGTATCTGATGAGCAGTTCTTC.

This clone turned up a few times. The DNA for the CDR3 is TGTGCCAGCAGTGAAATGGGGTTTGGCTATGGCTACACCTTC. Translating it yields CASSEMGFGYGYTF. This sequence joins TRBV6-1 and TRBJ1-2; no clear D. V shed 2 bases and J shed 4 bases, with 11 bases lying between them. The germline gives CDR1 MNHNS, CDR2 SASEGT. The CDR3 extends over 14 amino acids.

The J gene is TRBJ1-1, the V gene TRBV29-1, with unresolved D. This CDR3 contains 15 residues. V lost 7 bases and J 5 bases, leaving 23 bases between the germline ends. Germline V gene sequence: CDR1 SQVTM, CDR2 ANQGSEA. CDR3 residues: CSAAPLLSIRTEAFF. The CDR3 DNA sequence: TGCAGCGCCGCACCTCTGCTCTCCATCAGGACTGAAGCTTTCTTT. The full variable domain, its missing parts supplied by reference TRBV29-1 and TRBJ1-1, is SAVISQKPSRDICQRGTSLTIQCQVDSQVTMMFWYRQQPGQSLTLIATANQGSEATYESGFVIDKFPISRPNLTFSTLTVSNMSPEDSSIYLCSAAPLLSIRTEAFFGQGTRLTVV.

In nucleotides, the CDR3 is TGTGCCAGCACCAGGGGGGACTCTGGAAACACCATATATTTT. Its translation is CASTRGDSGNTIYF. The chain uses TRBV7-3 and TRBJ1-3; TRBD1 matches 7 bases. Trimming cost V 7 bases and J 0 bases; bases outside gene matches: 3. The length of the CDR3 is 14 residues. CDR1 is SGHTA and CDR2 is FQGTGA in the germline V gene.

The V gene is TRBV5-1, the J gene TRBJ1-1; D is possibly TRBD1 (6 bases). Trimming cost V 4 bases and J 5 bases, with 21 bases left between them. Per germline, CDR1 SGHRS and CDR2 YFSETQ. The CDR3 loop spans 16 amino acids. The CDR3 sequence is CASSPDSLLLGTEAFF. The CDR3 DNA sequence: TGCGCCAGCAGCCCGGACAGCCTACTTCTAGGAACTGAAGCTTTCTTT.

CDR3: CASSLGTSGIQETQYF. DNA of the CDR3: TGTGCCAGCAGCCTAGGGACTAGCGGGATACAAGAGACCCAGTACTTC. The chain couples TRBV9 to TRBJ2-5; 13 positions match TRBD2. Unmatched junction bases numbered 5, after V lost 4 bases and J lost 2 bases. This CDR3 has 16 amino acids. Germline CDR1 is SGDLS and CDR2 is YYNGEE.

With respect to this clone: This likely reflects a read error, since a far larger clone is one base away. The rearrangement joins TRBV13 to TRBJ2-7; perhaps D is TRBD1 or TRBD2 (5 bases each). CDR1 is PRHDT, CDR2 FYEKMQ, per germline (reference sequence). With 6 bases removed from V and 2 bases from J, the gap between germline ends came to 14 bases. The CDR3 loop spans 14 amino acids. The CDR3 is CASRVEGTAYEQYF. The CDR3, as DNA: TGTGCCAGCAGGGTAGAAGGGACCGCCTACGAGCAGTACTTC.

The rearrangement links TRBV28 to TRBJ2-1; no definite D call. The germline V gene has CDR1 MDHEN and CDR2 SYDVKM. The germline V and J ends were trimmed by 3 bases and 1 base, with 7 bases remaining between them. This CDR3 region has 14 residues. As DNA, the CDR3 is TGTGCCAGCAGTTTCTTCCCTTCCTACAATGAGCAGTTCTTC. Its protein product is CASSFFPSYNEQFF.

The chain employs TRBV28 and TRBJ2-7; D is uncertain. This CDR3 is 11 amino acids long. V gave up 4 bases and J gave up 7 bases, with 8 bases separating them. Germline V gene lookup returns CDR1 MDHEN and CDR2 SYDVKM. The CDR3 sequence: CASSWRGEQYF. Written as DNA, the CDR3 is TGTGCCAGCAGTTGGCGTGGAGAGCAGTACTTC. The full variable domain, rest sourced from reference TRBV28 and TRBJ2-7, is DVKVTQSSRYLVKRTGEKVFLECVQDMDHENMFWYRQDPGLGLRLIYFSYDVKMKEKGDIPEGYSVSREKKERFSLILESASTNQTSMYLCASSWRGEQYFGPGTRLTVT.

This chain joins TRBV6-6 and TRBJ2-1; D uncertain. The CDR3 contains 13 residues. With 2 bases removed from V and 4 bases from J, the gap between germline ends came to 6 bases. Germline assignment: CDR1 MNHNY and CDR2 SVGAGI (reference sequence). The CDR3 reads CASSYGPYNEQFF. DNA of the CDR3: TGTGCCAGCAGTTACGGTCCTTACAATGAGCAGTTCTTC.

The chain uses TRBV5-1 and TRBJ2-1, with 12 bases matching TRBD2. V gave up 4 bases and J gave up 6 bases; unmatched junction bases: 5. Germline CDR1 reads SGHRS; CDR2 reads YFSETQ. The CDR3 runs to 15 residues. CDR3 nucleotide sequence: TGCGCCAGCAGCGGGTGGACTAGCGGGACCAATGAGCAGTTCTTC. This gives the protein CASSGWTSGTNEQFF.

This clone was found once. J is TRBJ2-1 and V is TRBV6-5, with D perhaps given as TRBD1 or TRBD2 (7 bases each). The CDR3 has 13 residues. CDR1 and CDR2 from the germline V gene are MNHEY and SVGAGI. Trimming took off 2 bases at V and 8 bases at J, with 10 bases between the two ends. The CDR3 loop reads CASSYQGGHEQFF. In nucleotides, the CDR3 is TGTGCCAGCAGTTACCAGGGGGGGCATGAGCAGTTCTTC.

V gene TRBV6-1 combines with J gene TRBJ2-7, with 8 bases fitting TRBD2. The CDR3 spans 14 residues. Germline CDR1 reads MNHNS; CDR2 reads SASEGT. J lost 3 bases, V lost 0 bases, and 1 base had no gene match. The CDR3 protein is CASSEAGTSYEQYF. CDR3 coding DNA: TGTGCCAGCAGTGAAGCCGGGACTAGCTACGAGCAGTACTTC.

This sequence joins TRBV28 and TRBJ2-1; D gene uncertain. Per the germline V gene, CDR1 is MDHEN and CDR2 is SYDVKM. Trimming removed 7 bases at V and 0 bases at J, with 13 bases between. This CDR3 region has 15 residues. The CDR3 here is CASTSLSSSYNEQFF. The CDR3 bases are TGTGCCAGCACCTCGTTGAGCTCCTCCTACAATGAGCAGTTCTTC.

The CDR3, as DNA: TGTGCCAGCAGCACCGGGACTAGCGGATACAATGAGCAGTTCTTC. This encodes CASSTGTSGYNEQFF. J is TRBJ2-1 and V is TRBV2; TRBD2 matches at 11 bases. The CDR3 sequence is 15 residues long. V shed 6 bases and J 4 bases; nucleotides not matched to a gene: 5. Germline CDR1 SNHLY, CDR2 FYNNEI.

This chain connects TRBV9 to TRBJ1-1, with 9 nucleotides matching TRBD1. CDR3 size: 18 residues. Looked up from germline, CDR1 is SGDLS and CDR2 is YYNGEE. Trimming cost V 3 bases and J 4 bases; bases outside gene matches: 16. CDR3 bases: TGTGCCAGCAGCGCCCCATGGGAAGGGACAGGGTTCTTCACTGAAGCTTTCTTT. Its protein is CASSAPWEGTGFFTEAFF. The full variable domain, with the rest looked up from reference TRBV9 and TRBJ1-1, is DSGVTQTPKHLITATGQRVTLRCSPRSGDLSVYWYQQSLDQGLQFLIQYYNGEERAKGNILERFSAQQFPDLHSELNLSSLELGDSALYFCASSAPWEGTGFFTEAFFGQGTRLTVV.

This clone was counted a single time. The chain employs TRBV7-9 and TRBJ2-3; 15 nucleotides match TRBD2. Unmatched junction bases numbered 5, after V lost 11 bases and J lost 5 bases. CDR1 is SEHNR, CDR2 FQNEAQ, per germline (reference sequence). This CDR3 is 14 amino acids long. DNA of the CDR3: TGTGCCGGGGGACTAGCGGGAGGTAGAGATACGCAGTATTTT. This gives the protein CAGGLAGGRDTQYF.

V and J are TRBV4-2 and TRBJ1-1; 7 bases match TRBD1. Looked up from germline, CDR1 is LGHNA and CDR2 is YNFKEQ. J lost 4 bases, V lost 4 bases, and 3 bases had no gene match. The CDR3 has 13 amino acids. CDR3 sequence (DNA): TGTGCCAGCAGCCCAACAGGGGTCACTGAAGCTTTCTTT. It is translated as CASSPTGVTEAFF.

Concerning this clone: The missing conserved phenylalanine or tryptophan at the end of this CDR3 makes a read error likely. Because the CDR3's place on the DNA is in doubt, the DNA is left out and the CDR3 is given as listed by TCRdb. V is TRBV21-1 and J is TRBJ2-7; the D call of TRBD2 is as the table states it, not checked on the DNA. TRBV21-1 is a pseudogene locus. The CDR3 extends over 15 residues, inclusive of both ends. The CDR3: CASSKVMATSGRRCL.

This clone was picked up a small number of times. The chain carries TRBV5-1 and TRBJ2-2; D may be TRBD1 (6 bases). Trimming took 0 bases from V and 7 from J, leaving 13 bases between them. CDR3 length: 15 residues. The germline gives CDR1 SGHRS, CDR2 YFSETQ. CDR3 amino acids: CASSLGTSRGGELFF. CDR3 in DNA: TGCGCCAGCAGCTTGGGGACATCCAGGGGCGGGGAGCTGTTTTTT.

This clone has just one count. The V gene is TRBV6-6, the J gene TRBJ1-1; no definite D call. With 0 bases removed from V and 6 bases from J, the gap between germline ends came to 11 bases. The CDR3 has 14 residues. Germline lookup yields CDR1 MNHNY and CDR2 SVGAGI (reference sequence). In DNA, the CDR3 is TGTGCCAGCAGTTACTCGAACTCGCCCCCTGAAGCTTTCTTT. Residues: CASSYSNSPPEAFF.

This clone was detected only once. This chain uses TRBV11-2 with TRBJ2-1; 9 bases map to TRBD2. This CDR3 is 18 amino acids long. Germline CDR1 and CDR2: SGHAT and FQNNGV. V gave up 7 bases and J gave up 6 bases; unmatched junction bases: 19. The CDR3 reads CASIFNQRGAGGPNEQFF. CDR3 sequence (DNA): TGTGCCAGCATATTTAATCAAAGAGGGGCGGGGGGGCCCAATGAGCAGTTCTTC.